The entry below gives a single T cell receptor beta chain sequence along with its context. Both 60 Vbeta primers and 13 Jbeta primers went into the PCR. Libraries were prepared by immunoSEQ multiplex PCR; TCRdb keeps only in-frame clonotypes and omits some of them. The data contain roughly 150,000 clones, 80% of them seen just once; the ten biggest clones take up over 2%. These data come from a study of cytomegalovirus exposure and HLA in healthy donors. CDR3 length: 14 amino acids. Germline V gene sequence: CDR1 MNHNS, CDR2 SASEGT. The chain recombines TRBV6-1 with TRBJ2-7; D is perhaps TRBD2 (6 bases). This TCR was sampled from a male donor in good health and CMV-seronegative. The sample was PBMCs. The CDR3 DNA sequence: TGTGCGAGTAGTACTAGCAGGGCCCGCTACGAGCAGTACTTC. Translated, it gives CASSTSRARYEQYF.